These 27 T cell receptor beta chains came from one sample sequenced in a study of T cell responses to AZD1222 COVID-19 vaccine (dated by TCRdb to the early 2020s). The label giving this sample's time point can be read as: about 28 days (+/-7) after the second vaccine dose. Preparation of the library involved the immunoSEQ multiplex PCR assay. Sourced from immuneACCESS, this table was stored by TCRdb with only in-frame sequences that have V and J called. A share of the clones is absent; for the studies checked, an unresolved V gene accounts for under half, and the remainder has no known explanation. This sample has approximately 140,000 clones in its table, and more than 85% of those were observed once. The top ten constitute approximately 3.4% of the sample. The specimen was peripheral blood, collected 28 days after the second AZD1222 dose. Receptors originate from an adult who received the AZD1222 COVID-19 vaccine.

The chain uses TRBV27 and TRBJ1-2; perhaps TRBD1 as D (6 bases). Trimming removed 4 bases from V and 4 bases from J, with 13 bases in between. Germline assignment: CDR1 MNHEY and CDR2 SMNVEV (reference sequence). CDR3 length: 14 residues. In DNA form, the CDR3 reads TGTGCCAGCAGTTCCGACAGGTTCGGCTATGGCTACACCTTC. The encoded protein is CASSSDRFGYGYTF.

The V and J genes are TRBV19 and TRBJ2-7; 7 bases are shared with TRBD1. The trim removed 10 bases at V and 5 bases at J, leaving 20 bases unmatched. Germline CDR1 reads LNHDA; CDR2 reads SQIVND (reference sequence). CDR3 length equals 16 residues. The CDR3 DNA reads TGTGCCATCCCGGGCAGCGAGGGACAGAAGGGGAACGAGCAGTACTTC. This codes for CAIPGSEGQKGNEQYF.

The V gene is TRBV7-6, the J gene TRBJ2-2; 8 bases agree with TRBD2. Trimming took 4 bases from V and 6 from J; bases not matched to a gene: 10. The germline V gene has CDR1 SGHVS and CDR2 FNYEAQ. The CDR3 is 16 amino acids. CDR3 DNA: TGTGCCAGCAGCTCTAGCCCGGGACTAGTCCCCGGGGAGCTGTTTTTT. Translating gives CASSSSPGLVPGELFF.

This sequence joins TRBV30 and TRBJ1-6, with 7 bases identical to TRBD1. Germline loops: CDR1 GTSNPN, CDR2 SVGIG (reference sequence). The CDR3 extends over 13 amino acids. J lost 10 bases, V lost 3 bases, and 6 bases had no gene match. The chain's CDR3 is CAWRATGYSPLHF. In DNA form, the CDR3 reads TGTGCCTGGAGGGCGACAGGGTACTCACCCCTCCACTTT.

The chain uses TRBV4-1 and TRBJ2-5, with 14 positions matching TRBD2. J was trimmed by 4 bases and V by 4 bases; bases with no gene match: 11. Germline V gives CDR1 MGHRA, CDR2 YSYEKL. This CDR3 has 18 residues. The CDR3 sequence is CASSRGTSGRVVRETQYF. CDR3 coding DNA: TGCGCCAGCAGCCGAGGGACTAGCGGGAGAGTGGTAAGAGAGACCCAGTACTTC.

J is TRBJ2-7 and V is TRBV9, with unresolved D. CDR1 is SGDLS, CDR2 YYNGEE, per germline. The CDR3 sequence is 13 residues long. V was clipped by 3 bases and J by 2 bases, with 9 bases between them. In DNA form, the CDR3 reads TGTGCCAGCAGCGGTGGCAGTACCTACGAGCAGTACTTC. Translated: CASSGGSTYEQYF.

The CDR3 bases are TGTGCCAGCAGTGAATGGCGGAGCGACTATGGCTACACCTTC. Residues: CASSEWRSDYGYTF. V is TRBV2 and J is TRBJ1-2; D uncertain. The CDR3 is made up of 14 amino acids. Germline V CDR1 and CDR2: SNHLY, FYNNEI. Trimming took off 2 bases at V and 3 bases at J, with 10 bases between the two ends.

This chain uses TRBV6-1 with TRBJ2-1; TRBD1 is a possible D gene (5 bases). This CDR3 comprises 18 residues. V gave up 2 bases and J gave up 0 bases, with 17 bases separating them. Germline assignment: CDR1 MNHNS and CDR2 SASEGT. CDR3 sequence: CASSEKRRGASSYNEQFF. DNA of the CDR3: TGTGCCAGCAGTGAAAAACGGCGTGGGGCGAGCTCCTACAATGAGCAGTTCTTC.

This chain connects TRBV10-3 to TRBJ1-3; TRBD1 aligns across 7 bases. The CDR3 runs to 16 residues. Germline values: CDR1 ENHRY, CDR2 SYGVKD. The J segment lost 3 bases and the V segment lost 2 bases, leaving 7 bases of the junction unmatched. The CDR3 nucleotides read TGTGCCATCAGTGAGCGGGCAGGGGGAAGTGGAAACACCATATATTTT. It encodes CAISERAGGSGNTIYF.

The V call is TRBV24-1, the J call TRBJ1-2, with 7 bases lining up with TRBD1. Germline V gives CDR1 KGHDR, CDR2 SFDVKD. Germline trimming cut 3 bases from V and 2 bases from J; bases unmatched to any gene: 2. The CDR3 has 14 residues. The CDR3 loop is CATSDGDRNYGYTF. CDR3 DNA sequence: TGTGCCACCAGTGATGGGGACAGAAACTATGGCTACACCTTC.

CDR3 protein: CATSDPTAGNTEAFF. CDR3 bases: TGTGCCACCAGTGACCCTACTGCAGGGAACACTGAAGCTTTCTTT. The rearrangement uses TRBV24-1 and TRBJ1-1; D remains unclear. The CDR3 spans 15 residues. CDR1 and CDR2 (germline): KGHDR, SFDVKD. Trimming left V 4 bases short and J 1 base short, with 12 bases between.

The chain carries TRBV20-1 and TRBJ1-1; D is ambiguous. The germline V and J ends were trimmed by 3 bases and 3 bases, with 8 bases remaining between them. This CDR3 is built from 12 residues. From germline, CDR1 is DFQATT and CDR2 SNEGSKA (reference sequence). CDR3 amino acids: CSASGHDTEAFF. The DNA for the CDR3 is TGCAGTGCTAGTGGCCATGACACTGAAGCTTTCTTT.

This CDR3 is CASSLDSGSGNTIYF. CDR3 in DNA: TGTGCCAGCAGCTTGGACAGTGGCTCTGGAAACACCATATATTTT. V usage is TRBV13 and J usage is TRBJ1-3; possible D gene TRBD1, 6 bases. Germline CDR1 is PRHDT and CDR2 is FYEKMQ (reference sequence). Trimming pared 3 bases from V and 0 bases from J, leaving 9 bases between. The CDR3 is 15 residues long.

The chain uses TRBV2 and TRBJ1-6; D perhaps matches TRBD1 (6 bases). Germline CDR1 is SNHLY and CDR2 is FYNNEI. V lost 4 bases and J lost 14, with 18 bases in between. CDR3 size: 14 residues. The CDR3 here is CASSGDQGPYALHF. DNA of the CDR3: TGTGCCAGCAGTGGGGACCAGGGGCCCTATGCCCTCCACTTT.

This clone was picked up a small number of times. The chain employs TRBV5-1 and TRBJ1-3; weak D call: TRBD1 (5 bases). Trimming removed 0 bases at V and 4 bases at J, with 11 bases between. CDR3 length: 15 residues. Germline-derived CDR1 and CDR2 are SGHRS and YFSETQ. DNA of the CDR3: TGCGCCAGCAGCTTGGCAGGGTCCGGCGGAAACACCATATATTTT. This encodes CASSLAGSGGNTIYF.

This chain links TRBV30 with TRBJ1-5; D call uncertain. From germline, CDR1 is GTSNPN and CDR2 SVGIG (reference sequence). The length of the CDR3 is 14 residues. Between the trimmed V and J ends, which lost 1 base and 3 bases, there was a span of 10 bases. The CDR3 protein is CAWSADGVNQPQHF. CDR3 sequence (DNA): TGTGCCTGGAGTGCAGACGGTGTCAATCAGCCCCAGCATTTT.

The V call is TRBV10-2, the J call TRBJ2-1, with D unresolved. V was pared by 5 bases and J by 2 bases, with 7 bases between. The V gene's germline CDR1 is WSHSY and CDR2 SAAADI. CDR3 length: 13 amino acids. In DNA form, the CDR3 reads TGCGCCAGCAGTCTCAAACCCTACAATGAGCAGTTCTTC. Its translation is CASSLKPYNEQFF.

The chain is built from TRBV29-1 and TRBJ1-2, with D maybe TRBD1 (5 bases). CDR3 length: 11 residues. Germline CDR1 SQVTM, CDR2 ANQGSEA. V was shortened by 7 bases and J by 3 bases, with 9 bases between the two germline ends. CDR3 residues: CSGRGDYGYTF. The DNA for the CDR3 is TGCAGCGGCCGGGGGGACTATGGCTACACCTTC.

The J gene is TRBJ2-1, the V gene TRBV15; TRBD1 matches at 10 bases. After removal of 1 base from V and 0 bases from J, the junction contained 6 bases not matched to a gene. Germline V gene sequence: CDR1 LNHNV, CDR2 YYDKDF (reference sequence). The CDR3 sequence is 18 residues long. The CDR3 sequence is CATSRVKGTGDSYNEQFF. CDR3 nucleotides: TGTGCCACCAGCAGAGTAAAAGGGACAGGGGACTCCTACAATGAGCAGTTCTTC.

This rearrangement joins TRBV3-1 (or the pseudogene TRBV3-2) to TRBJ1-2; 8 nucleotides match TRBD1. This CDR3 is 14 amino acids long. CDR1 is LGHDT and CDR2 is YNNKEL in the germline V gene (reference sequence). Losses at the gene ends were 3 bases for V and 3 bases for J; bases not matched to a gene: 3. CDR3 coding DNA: TGTGCCAGCAGCCAGTCGACAGGGGACTATGGCTACACCTTC. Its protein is CASSQSTGDYGYTF.

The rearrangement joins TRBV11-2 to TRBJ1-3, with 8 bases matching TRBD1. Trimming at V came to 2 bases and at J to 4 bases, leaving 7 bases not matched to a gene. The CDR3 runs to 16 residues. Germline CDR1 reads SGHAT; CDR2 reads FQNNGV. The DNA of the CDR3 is TGTGCCAGCAGCTTACAAGCTCGGACAGGGGGAAACACCATATATTTT. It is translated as CASSLQARTGGNTIYF.

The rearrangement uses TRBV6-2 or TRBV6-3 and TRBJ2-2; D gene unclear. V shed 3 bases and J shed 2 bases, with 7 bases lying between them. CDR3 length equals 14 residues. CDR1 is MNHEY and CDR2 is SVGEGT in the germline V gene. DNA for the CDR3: TGTGCCAGCAGTTATCACGACAACACCGGGGAGCTGTTTTTT. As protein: CASSYHDNTGELFF.

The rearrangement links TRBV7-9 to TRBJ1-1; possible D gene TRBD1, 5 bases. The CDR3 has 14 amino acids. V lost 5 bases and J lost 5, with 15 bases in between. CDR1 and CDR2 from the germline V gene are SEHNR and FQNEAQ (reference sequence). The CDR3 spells CASSPLVGGTEAFF. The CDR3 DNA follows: TGTGCCAGCAGCCCCCTCGTGGGGGGGACTGAAGCTTTCTTT.

Here the CDR3 reads CAWSGRQGQPSYEQYF. Written as DNA, the CDR3 is TGTGCCTGGAGCGGGCGTCAGGGACAACCTTCCTACGAGCAGTACTTC. The J gene is TRBJ2-7, the V gene TRBV30; a weak D match, TRBD1 (6 bases). This CDR3 is built from 16 residues. Germline V lookup: CDR1 GTSNPN, CDR2 SVGIG (reference sequence). The V gene lost 3 bases and the J gene lost 1 base, with 19 bases spanning the gap.

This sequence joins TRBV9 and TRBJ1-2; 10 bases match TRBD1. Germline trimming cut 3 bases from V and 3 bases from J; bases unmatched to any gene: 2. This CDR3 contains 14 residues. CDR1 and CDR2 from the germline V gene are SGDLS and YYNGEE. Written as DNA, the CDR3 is TGTGCCAGCAGCGGGACAGGGGGATACTATGGCTACACCTTC. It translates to CASSGTGGYYGYTF.

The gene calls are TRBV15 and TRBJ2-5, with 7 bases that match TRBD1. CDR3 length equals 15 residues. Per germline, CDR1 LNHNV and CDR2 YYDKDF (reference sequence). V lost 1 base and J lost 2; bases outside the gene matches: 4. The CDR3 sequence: CATSRGLTGQETQYF. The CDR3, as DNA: TGTGCCACCAGCAGAGGTCTGACAGGGCAAGAGACCCAGTACTTC. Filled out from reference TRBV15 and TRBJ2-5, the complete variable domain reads DAMVIQNPRYQVTQFGKPVTLSCSQTLNHNVMYWYQQKSSQAPKLLFHYYDKDFNNEADTPDNFQSRRPNTSFCFLDIRSPGLGDTAMYLCATSRGLTGQETQYFGPGTRLLVL.

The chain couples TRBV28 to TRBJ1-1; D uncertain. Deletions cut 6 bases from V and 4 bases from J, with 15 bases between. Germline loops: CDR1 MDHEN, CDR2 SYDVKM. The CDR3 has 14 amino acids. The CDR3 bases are TGTGCCAGCAGACAGTTTTCATCGGCCACTGAAGCTTTCTTT. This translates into CASRQFSSATEAFF.